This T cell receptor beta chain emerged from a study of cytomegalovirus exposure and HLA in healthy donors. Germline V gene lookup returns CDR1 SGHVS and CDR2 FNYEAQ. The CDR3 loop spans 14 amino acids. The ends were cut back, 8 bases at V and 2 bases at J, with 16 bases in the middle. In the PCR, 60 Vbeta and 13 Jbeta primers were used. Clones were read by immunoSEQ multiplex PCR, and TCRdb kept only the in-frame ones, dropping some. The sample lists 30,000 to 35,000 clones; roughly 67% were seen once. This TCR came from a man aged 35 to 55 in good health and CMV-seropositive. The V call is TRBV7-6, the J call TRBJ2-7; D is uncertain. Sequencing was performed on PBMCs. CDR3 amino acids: CASRQAPAPYEQYF. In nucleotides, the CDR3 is TGTGCCAGCCGGCAGGCCCCCGCCCCCTACGAGCAGTACTTC.